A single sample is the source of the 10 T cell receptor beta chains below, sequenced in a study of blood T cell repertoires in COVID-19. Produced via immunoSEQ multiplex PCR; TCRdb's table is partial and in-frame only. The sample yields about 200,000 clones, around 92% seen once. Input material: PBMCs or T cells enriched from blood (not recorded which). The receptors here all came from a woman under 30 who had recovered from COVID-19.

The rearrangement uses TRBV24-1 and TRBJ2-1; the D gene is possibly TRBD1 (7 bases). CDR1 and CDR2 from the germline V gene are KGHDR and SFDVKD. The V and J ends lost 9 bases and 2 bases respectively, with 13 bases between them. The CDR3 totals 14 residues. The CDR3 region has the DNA TGTGCCACCCAGGGGGGCAACCCCTACAATGAGCAGTTCTTC. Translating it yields CATQGGNPYNEQFF.

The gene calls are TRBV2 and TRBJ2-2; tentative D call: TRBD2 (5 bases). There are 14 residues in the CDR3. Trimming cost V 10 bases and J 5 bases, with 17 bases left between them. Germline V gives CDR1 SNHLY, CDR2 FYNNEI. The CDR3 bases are TGTGCCATTACGGTTTTTGGAGGAACCGGGGAGCTGTTTTTT. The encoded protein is CAITVFGGTGELFF.

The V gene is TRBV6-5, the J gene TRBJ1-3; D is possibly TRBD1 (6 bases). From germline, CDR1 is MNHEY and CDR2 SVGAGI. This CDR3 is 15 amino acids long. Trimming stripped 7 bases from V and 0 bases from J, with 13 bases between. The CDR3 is CASNPLRGSGNTIYF. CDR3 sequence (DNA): TGTGCCAGCAATCCCCTCAGGGGCTCTGGAAACACCATATATTTT.

CDR3 sequence: CASSDGRERETQYF. Here the CDR3 DNA reads TGTGCCAGCAGTGACGGCAGGGAACGAGAGACCCAGTACTTC. The chain couples TRBV25-1 to TRBJ2-5; tentative D call: TRBD1 (5 bases). The CDR3 is made up of 14 amino acids. CDR1 and CDR2 (germline): MGHDK, SYGVNS. Trimming took off 3 bases at V and 4 bases at J, with 12 bases between the two ends.

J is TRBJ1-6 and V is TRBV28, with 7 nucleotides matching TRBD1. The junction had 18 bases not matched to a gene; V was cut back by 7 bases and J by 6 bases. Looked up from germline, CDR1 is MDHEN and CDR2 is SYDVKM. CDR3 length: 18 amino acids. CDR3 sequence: CASTLSPLRTGLNSPLHF. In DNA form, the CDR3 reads TGTGCCAGCACCTTATCCCCCCTACGGACAGGACTTAATTCACCCCTCCACTTT.

CDR3 in DNA: TGTGCCAGCAGTTTAGGATCCAGGGCAGCCTACGAGCAGTACTTC. Amino acids: CASSLGSRAAYEQYF. This sequence joins TRBV27 and TRBJ2-7, with D possibly being TRBD1 (5 bases). Deletions cut 2 bases from V and 2 bases from J, with 13 bases between. This CDR3 comprises 15 residues. The germline V gene encodes CDR1 MNHEY and CDR2 SMNVEV (reference sequence).

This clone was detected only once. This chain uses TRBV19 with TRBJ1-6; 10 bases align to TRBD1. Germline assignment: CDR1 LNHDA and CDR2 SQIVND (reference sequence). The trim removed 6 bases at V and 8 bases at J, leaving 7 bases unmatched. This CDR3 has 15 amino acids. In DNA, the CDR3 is TGTGCCAGTAGGCCGACAGGGGGCGTAGATTCACCCCTCCACTTT. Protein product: CASRPTGGVDSPLHF.

This chain's CDR3 is CASRGDSSTEAFF. The CDR3, as DNA: TGTGCCAGCAGAGGGGACAGCAGCACTGAAGCTTTCTTT. This chain uses TRBV6-4 with TRBJ1-1; 7 bases fit TRBD1. V trimming: 6 bases; J trimming: 4 bases; junction bases outside the gene matches: 5. Germline lookup yields CDR1 MRHNA and CDR2 SNTAGT. This CDR3 spans 13 amino acids.

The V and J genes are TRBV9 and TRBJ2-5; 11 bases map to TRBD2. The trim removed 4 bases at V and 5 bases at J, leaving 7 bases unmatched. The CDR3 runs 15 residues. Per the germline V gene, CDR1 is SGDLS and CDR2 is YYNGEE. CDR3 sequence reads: CASSLSGGGKETQYF. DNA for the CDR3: TGTGCCAGCAGCCTTAGCGGGGGGGGAAAGGAGACCCAGTACTTC.

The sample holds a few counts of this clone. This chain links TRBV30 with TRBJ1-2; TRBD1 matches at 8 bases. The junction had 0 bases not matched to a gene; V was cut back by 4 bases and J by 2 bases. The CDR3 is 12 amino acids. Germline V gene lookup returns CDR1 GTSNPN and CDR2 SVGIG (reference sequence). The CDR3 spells CAWTGGNYGYTF. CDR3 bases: TGTGCCTGGACAGGGGGCAACTATGGCTACACCTTC.